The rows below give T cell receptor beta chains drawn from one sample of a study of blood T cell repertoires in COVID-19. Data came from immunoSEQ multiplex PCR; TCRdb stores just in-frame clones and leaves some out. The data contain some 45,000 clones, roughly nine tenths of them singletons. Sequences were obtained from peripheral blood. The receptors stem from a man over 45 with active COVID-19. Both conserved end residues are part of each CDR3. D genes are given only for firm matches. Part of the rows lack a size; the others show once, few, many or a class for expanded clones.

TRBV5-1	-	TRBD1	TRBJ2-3	TGCGCCAGCAGCTCGACAGGGGATTCCTTACAAGATACGCAGTATTTT	CASSSTGDSLQDTQYF
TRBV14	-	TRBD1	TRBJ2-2	TGTGCCAGCAGCCGCCTTGACAGGGGCGACACCGGGGAGCTGTTTTTT	CASSRLDRGDTGELFF
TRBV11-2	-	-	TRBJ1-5	TGTGCCAGCAGCTTAGGGCCCGGGGCAGGGGACAATCAGCCCCAGCATTTT	CASSLGPGAGDNQPQHF
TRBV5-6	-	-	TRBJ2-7	TGTGCCAGCACCTCCTCGAGAAAGTTGACCTACGAGCAGTACTTC	CASTSSRKLTYEQYF
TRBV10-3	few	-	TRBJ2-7	TGTGCCATCACCTCCTCGACAGATTCCTACGAGCAGTACTTC	CAITSSTDSYEQYF
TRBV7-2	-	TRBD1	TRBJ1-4	TGTGCCAGCAGCTTAGGTGACAGGGGAAATGAAAAACTGTTTTTT	CASSLGDRGNEKLFF
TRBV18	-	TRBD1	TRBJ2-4	TGTGCCAGCTCACAAGCCGGACAGGGGGCCAAAAACATTCAGTACTTC	CASSQAGQGAKNIQYF
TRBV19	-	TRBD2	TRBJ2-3	TGTGCCAGTAGCAACCGACCGTGGCTAGCGGGAGTTACAGATACGCAGTATTTT	CASSNRPWLAGVTDTQYF
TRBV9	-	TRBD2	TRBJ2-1	TGTGCCAGCAGCGTAGCTGGGACTAGCGGGAGAAATGAGCAGTTCTTC	CASSVAGTSGRNEQFF
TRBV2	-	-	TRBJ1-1	TGTGCCAGCATCCCGGGACAAAGGAACACTGAAGCTTTCTTT	CASIPGQRNTEAFF
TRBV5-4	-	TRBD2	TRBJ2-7	TGTGCCAGCAGCCCCCGACTAGCGGGGTCCTACGAGCAGTACTTC	CASSPRLAGSYEQYF
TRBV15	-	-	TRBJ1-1	TGTGCCACCAGCAGAGATGAGGGTGGTTGGACTGAAGCTTTCTTT	CATSRDEGGWTEAFF
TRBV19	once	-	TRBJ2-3	TGTGCCAGTAGTCAAACGGGGTACACAGATACGCAGTATTTT	CASSQTGYTDTQYF
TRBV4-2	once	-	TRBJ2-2	TGTGCCAGCAGCAGATCCGCGGGACCCACCGGGGAGCTGTTTTTT	CASSRSAGPTGELFF
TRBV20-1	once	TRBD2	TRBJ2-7	TGCAGTGCTAATGAAGGACTAGCGGGAGCCGAGCAGTACTTC	CSANEGLAGAEQYF
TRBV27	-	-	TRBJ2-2	TGTGCCAGCAGTTTAAAAACAGGGCCGATGTCGACCACCGGGGAGCTGTTTTTT	CASSLKTGPMSTTGELFF
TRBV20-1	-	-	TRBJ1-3	TGCAGTGCTAGTGGCGGGACTGGAAACACCATATATTTT	CSASGGTGNTIYF
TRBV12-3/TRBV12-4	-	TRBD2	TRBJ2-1	TGTGCCAGCTCAGGACTAGCGGGAAAGCAGTTCTTC	CASSGLAGKQFF
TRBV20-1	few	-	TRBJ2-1	TGCAGTGCTAGTAGCGACTACAATGAGCAGTTCTTC	CSASSDYNEQFF
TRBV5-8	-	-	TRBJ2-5	TGTGCCAGCAGCTTGGAAGTGTCGCGGAGGACCCAGTACTTC	CASSLEVSRRTQYF
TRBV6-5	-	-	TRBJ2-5	TGTGCCATCCCAGGGTTGGAGACCCAGTACTTC	CAIPGLETQYF
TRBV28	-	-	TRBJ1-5	TGTGCCAGCAGTTCCTGGGAAGGGGCGAGCAATCAGCCCCAGCATTTT	CASSSWEGASNQPQHF
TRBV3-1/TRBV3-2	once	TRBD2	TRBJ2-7	TGTGCCAGCAGCCAAGGCCCTAGCGGGAGGCTCTCCTACGAGCAGTACTTC	CASSQGPSGRLSYEQYF
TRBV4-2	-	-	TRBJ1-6	TGTGCCAGCAGCCAAGTCAGAGGGTCACCCCTCCACTTT	CASSQVRGSPLHF
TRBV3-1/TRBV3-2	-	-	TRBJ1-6	TGTGCCAGCAGCCAAGCCCGGGGGGCTTCCTATAATTCACCCCTCCACTTT	CASSQARGASYNSPLHF
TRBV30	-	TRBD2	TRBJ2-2	TGTGCCTGGAGTGCCGGGAGGAAAACCGGGGAGCTGTTTTTT	CAWSAGRKTGELFF
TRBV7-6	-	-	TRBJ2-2	TGTGCCAGCAGCCCTCGGAGCGGGTTTGAAACCGGGGAGCTGTTTTTT	CASSPRSGFETGELFF
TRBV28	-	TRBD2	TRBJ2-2	TGTGCCAGCGTCCTAGCGGTCGACACCGGGGAGCTGTTTTTT	CASVLAVDTGELFF
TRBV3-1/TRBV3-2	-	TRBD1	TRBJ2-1	TGTGCCAGCAGCCGTTCAGGGACAGCAAATGAGCAGTTCTTC	CASSRSGTANEQFF
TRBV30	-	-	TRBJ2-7	TGTGCCTGGATGGACACTCCCGGGGAGCAGTACTTC	CAWMDTPGEQYF
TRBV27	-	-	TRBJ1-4	TGTGCCAGCCTGACAGGCCGTAATGAAAAACTGTTTTTT	CASLTGRNEKLFF
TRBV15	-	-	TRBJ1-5	TGTGCCACCAGCGGCTACACAGGGATCCTACAGCCCCAGCATTTT	CATSGYTGILQPQHF
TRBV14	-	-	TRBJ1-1	TGTGCCAGCAGCGTAAACAGGAACACTGAAGCTTTCTTT	CASSVNRNTEAFF
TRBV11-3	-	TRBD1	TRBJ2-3	TGTGCCAGCAGCGAGACAGGGGAGGGCACAGATACGCAGTATTTT	CASSETGEGTDTQYF
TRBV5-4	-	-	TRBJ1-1	TGTGCCAGCAGCCCAAAACAGGGTACGAACACTGAAGCTTTCTTT	CASSPKQGTNTEAFF
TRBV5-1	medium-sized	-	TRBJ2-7	TGCGCCAGCAGTTTCAGACCGGGACTTACAGGCTACGAGCAGTACTTC	CASSFRPGLTGYEQYF
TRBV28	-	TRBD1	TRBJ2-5	TGTGCCAGCAGGACAGGGGGCTGGGAGACCCAGTACTTC	CASRTGGWETQYF
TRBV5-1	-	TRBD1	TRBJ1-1	TGCGCCAGCAGCACCGGGACAGGGAACACTGAAGCTTTCTTT	CASSTGTGNTEAFF
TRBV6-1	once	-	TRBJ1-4	TGTGCCAGCAGTGAATCTTTTTTACAGGTTGCAACTAATGAAAAACTGTTTTTT	CASSESFLQVATNEKLFF
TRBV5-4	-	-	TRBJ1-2	TGTGCCAGCAGCTTACCCGCCAGGGTGGAGGGTGGCTACACCTTC	CASSLPARVEGGYTF